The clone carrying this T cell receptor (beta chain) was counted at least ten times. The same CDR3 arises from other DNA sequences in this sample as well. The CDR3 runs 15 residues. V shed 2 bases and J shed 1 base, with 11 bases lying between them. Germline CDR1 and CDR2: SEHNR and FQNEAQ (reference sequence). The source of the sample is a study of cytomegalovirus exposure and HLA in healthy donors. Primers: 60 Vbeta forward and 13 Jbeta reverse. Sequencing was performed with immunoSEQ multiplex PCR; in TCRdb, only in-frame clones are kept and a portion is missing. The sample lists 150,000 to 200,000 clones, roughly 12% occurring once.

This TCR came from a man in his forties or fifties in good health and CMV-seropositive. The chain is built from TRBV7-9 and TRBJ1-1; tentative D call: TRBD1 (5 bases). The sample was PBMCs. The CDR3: CASSLRQGKNTEAFF. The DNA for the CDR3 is TGTGCCAGCAGCTTACGGCAGGGTAAGAACACTGAAGCTTTCTTT.